These 20 T cell receptor beta chains came from one sample sequenced in a study of a mutant IDH1 vaccine in newly diagnosed glioma. Time point reported: week 35, safety follow-up. One vaccine dose held 300 ug of mutant IDH1 20-mer peptide and came with topical imiquimod. The table came from immunoSEQ multiplex PCR; TCRdb's copy has only in-frame clones and leaves some out. The sample lists some 46,000 clones, 92% occurring once. Their antigens remain unidentified. This specimen consisted of PBMCs, obtained from a glioma patient whose treatment included an IDH1 peptide vaccine. These receptor sequences come from a man aged 50 to 60 with glioma.

The chain joins TRBV2 to TRBJ2-7, with 8 positions matching TRBD1. Germline values: CDR1 SNHLY, CDR2 FYNNEI. V lost 4 bases and J lost 2; bases outside the gene matches: 4. The CDR3 covers 14 residues. CDR3 DNA sequence: TGTGCCAGCAGTGTTGACAGGGGACCCTACGAGCAGTACTTC. Translating gives CASSVDRGPYEQYF.

V gene TRBV9 combines with J gene TRBJ1-1; no clear D. The length of the CDR3 is 14 residues. V shed 3 bases and J shed 0 bases, with 9 bases lying between them. The germline V gene encodes CDR1 SGDLS and CDR2 YYNGEE. CDR3: CASSAVQMNTEAFF. The CDR3 DNA reads TGTGCCAGCAGCGCCGTTCAGATGAACACTGAAGCTTTCTTT.

The J gene is TRBJ2-3, the V gene TRBV2, with D unclear. Between the trimmed V and J ends, which lost 7 bases and 7 bases, there was a span of 9 bases. The CDR3 sequence is 11 residues long. The germline V gene encodes CDR1 SNHLY and CDR2 FYNNEI. The CDR3 here is CASMVTHTQYF. The CDR3, as DNA: TGTGCCAGCATGGTGACGCATACGCAGTATTTT.

The gene calls are TRBV28 and TRBJ2-6, with 7 nucleotides matching TRBD1. Germline trimming cut 2 bases from V and 2 bases from J; bases unmatched to any gene: 3. Per the germline V gene, CDR1 is MDHEN and CDR2 is SYDVKM. The CDR3 has 16 amino acids. In DNA form, the CDR3 reads TGTGCCAGCAGTTTACTAACAGGGGCTGGGGCCAACGTCCTGACTTTC. Translation gives CASSLLTGAGANVLTF.

V and J are TRBV7-9 and TRBJ2-1; D not certain. Deletions cut 5 bases from V and 3 bases from J, with 8 bases between. The CDR3 extends over 13 amino acids. Germline assignment: CDR1 SEHNR and CDR2 FQNEAQ (reference sequence). Here the CDR3 reads CASSLLGYNEQFF. The CDR3, as DNA: TGTGCCAGCAGCCTTCTTGGCTACAATGAGCAGTTCTTC.

The chain has TRBV28 and TRBJ2-7; D is unclear. Germline-derived CDR1 and CDR2 are MDHEN and SYDVKM. The length of the CDR3 is 12 residues. Trimming cost V 6 bases and J 12 bases, with 18 bases left between them. The CDR3 here is CASSQQIPLTYF. The CDR3 coding sequence is TGTGCCAGCAGCCAGCAAATCCCCCTCACGTACTTC. The variable domain in full, completed from reference TRBV28 and TRBJ2-7, reads DVKVTQSSRYLVKRTGEKVFLECVQDMDHENMFWYRQDPGLGLRLIYFSYDVKMKEKGDIPEGYSVSREKKERFSLILESASTNQTSMYLCASSQQIPLTYFGPGTRLTVT.

This clone appeared once. The chain recombines TRBV7-9 with TRBJ2-7; D is undetermined. In germline, CDR1 is SEHNR, CDR2 FQNEAQ (reference sequence). The CDR3 extends over 12 amino acids. V lost 0 bases and J 2 bases, leaving 2 bases between the germline ends. The CDR3 DNA reads as TGTGCCAGCAGCTTAGCCACCTACGAGCAGTACTTC. Amino acids: CASSLATYEQYF.

The chain is built from TRBV27 and TRBJ2-1, with D possibly being TRBD2 (6 bases). The CDR3 covers 15 residues. Germline V gene sequence: CDR1 MNHEY, CDR2 SMNVEV (reference sequence). The V end lost 6 bases, the J end lost 1 base, and 13 bases lay between the germline ends. CDR3 protein: CASSSVGGSYNEQFF. DNA for the CDR3: TGTGCCAGCAGCAGCGTCGGGGGTTCCTACAATGAGCAGTTCTTC.

J is TRBJ2-1 and V is TRBV2; no clear D gene. Trimming took off 0 bases at V and 7 bases at J, with 13 bases between the two ends. Germline values: CDR1 SNHLY, CDR2 FYNNEI. The CDR3 sequence is 15 residues long. CDR3 residues: CASSEALTGSNEQFF. In nucleotides, the CDR3 is TGTGCCAGCAGTGAAGCACTCACCGGAAGTAATGAGCAGTTCTTC.

V is TRBV7-3 and J is TRBJ2-2; perhaps TRBD2 as D (5 bases). The CDR3 spans 14 residues. The germline V gene encodes CDR1 SGHTA and CDR2 FQGTGA. The V gene lost 5 bases and the J gene lost 6 bases, with 13 bases spanning the gap. The CDR3 sequence: CASSPARESGELFF. CDR3 DNA: TGTGCCAGCAGCCCCGCTCGGGAATCCGGGGAGCTGTTTTTT.

V is TRBV7-2 and J is TRBJ1-2; 7 bases line up with TRBD1. After removal of 2 bases from V and 0 bases from J, the junction contained 3 bases not matched to a gene. CDR1 is SGHTA, CDR2 FQGNSA, per germline. This CDR3 contains 15 residues. CDR3 amino acids: CASSLLTGANYGYTF. The CDR3 nucleotides read TGTGCCAGCAGCTTACTTACAGGGGCTAACTATGGCTACACCTTC.

V is TRBV7-2 and J is TRBJ2-3; 7 bases fit TRBD1. CDR1 is SGHTA and CDR2 is FQGNSA in the germline V gene. This CDR3 spans 15 amino acids. The junction had 3 bases not matched to a gene; V was cut back by 1 base and J by 2 bases. CDR3 in amino acids: CASSLGGTATDTQYF. DNA for the CDR3: TGTGCCAGCAGCTTAGGAGGGACAGCCACAGATACGCAGTATTTT.

This rearrangement joins TRBV15 to TRBJ1-5; no reliable D call. CDR1 is LNHNV and CDR2 is YYDKDF in the germline V gene (reference sequence). The CDR3 is 15 amino acids. V lost 7 bases and J 2 bases, leaving 15 bases between the germline ends. CDR3 nucleotides: TGTGCCACCACTACAGAAGGAAGGGGCAATCAGCCCCAGCATTTT. It codes for CATTTEGRGNQPQHF.

The CDR3 protein is CASSSRGLVINEQFF. The CDR3 bases are TGTGCCAGCAGCTCGAGGGGACTAGTCATCAATGAGCAGTTCTTC. The chain couples TRBV11-3 to TRBJ2-1; 8 bases are a match to TRBD2. This CDR3 has 15 residues. Germline V CDR1 and CDR2: SGHNT, YENEEA. J was trimmed by 6 bases and V by 4 bases; bases with no gene match: 8. The complete variable domain, with remaining parts taken from reference TRBV11-3 and TRBJ2-1, reads EAGVVQSPRYKIIEKKQPVAFWCNPISGHNTLYWYLQNLGQGPELLIRYENEEAVDDSQLPKDRFSAERLKGVDSTLKIQPAELGDSAVYLCASSSRGLVINEQFFGPGTRLTVL.

This sequence joins TRBV9 and TRBJ1-2; 9 bases are a match to TRBD1. The V and J ends lost 3 bases and 2 bases, in that order; junction bases with no gene match: 5. This CDR3 region has 15 residues. Germline assignment: CDR1 SGDLS and CDR2 YYNGEE. The CDR3 bases are TGTGCCAGCAGCGCTGGGACAGGGAAAAACTATGGCTACACCTTC. Its protein is CASSAGTGKNYGYTF.

The chain couples TRBV6-4 to TRBJ2-7; D is unclear. V shed 3 bases and J shed 0 bases, with 12 bases lying between them. Germline CDR1 is MRHNA and CDR2 is SNTAGT. This CDR3 spans 15 amino acids. CDR3 in DNA: TGTGCCAGCAGTGAGTCGGCAGGCTTCTCCTACGAGCAGTACTTC. Encoded protein: CASSESAGFSYEQYF.

This chain uses TRBV7-9 with TRBJ2-7, with TRBD1 as a possible D gene (6 bases). CDR1 and CDR2 from the germline V gene are SEHNR and FQNEAQ (reference sequence). V was cut by 5 bases and J by 4 bases, with 15 bases left in between. The CDR3 consists of 14 residues. For the CDR3, the DNA is TGTGCCAGCAGCGAACCCGGGACACTATACGAGCAGTACTTC. It yields the protein CASSEPGTLYEQYF.

The chain carries TRBV15 and TRBJ1-1; no clear D. CDR1 and CDR2 from the germline V gene are LNHNV and YYDKDF (reference sequence). This CDR3 contains 18 residues. V gave up 0 bases and J gave up 4 bases, with 21 bases separating them. The CDR3 bases are TGTGCCACCAGCAGAGATCTTGGGAGGGTGAGAAAGGGCACTGAAGCTTTCTTT. Translated, it gives CATSRDLGRVRKGTEAFF.

This clone occurred once. The rearrangement uses TRBV4-2 and TRBJ2-7; TRBD1 agrees at 10 bases. In germline, CDR1 is LGHNA, CDR2 YNFKEQ. V was clipped by 3 bases and J by 5 bases; unmatched bases: 16. CDR3 size: 18 residues. CDR3 amino acids: CASSQGLRQGAFLDEQYF. The CDR3 DNA sequence: TGTGCCAGCAGCCAGGGCCTGAGACAGGGGGCGTTTCTGGACGAGCAGTACTTC.

The chain recombines TRBV5-4 with TRBJ2-5; 10 bases match TRBD2. Germline trimming cut 2 bases from V and 5 bases from J; bases unmatched to any gene: 3. The CDR3 is 14 residues long. Germline V gene lookup returns CDR1 SGHNT and CDR2 YYREEE (reference sequence). CDR3 nucleotide sequence: TGTGCCAGCAGCTTCTGGACTAGCGGTGAGACCCAGTACTTC. Its protein product is CASSFWTSGETQYF.